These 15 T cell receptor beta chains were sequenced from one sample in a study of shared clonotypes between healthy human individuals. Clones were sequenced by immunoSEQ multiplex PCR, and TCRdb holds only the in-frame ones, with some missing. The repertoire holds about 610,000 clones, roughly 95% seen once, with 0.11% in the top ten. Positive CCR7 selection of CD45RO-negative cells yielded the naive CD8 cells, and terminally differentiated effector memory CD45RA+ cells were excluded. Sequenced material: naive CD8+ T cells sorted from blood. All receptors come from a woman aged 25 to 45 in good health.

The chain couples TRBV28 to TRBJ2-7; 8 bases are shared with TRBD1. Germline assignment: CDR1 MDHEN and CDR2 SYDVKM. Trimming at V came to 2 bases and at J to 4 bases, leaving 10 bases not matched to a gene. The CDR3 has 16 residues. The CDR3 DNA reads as TGTGCCAGCAGTTTAACTACAGGGGGTTCCTGGTACGAGCAGTACTTC. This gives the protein CASSLTTGGSWYEQYF.

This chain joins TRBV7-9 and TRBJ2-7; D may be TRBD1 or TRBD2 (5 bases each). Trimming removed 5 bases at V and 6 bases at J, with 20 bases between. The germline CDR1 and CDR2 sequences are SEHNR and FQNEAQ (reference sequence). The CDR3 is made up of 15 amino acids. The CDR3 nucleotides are TGTGCCAGCAGCCCCGGGGACCGTACTTGGGGCGAGCAGTACTTC. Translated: CASSPGDRTWGEQYF. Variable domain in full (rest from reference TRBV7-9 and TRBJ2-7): DTGVSQNPRHKITKRGQNVTFRCDPISEHNRLYWYRQTLGQGPEFLTYFQNEAQLEKSRLLSDRFSAERPKGSFSTLEIQRTEQGDSAMYLCASSPGDRTWGEQYFGPGTRLTVT.

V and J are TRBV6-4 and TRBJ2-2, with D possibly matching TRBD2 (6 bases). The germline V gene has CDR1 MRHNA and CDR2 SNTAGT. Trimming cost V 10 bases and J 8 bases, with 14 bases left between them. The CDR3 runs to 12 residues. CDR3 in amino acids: CATRGGTGELFF. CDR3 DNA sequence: TGTGCCACCCGGGGCGGGACTGGGGAGCTGTTTTTT.

The DNA of the CDR3 is TGTGCCAGCAGTGAAGTACCGTTGACATTTTCACCCCTCCACTTT. Its translation is CASSEVPLTFSPLHF. This chain links TRBV2 with TRBJ1-6, with D hard to call. V lost 1 base and J lost 9, with 13 bases in between. Germline lookup yields CDR1 SNHLY and CDR2 FYNNEI. The CDR3 is 15 residues long.

The CDR3 reads CASSQQMNTEAFF. DNA for the CDR3: TGTGCCAGCAGCCAGCAAATGAACACTGAAGCTTTCTTT. The J gene is TRBJ1-1, the V gene TRBV9; D is ambiguous. CDR3 length equals 13 residues. Germline V CDR1 and CDR2: SGDLS, YYNGEE. Between the trimmed V and J ends, which lost 4 bases and 0 bases, there was a span of 7 bases.

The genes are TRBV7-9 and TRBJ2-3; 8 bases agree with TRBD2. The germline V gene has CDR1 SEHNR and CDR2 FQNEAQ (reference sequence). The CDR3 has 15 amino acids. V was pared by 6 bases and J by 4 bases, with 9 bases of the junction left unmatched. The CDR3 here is CASRPGTRGPDTQYF. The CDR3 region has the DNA TGTGCCAGCAGGCCAGGGACTAGAGGACCAGATACGCAGTATTTT. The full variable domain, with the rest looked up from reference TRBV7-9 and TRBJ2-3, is DTGVSQNPRHKITKRGQNVTFRCDPISEHNRLYWYRQTLGQGPEFLTYFQNEAQLEKSRLLSDRFSAERPKGSFSTLEIQRTEQGDSAMYLCASRPGTRGPDTQYFGPGTRLTVL.

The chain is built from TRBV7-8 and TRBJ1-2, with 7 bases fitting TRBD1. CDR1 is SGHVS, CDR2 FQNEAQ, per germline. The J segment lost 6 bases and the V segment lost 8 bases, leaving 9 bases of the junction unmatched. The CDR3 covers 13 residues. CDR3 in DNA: TGTGCCAGCGGGGGGGGACAGCGCGATGGCTACACCTTC. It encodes CASGGGQRDGYTF.

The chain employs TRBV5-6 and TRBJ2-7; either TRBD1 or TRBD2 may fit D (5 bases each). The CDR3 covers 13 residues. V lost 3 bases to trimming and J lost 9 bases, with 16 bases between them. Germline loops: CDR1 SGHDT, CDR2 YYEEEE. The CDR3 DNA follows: TGTGCCAGCAGCTCCTCCGGGACGCTCGGGCAGTACTTC. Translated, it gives CASSSSGTLGQYF.

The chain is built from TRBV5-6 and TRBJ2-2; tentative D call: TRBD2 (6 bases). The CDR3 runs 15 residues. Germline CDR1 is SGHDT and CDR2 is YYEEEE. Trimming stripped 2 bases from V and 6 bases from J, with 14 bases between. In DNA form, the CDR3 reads TGTGCCAGCAGCTTCCGGGACTCGCCCCCCGGGGAGCTGTTTTTT. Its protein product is CASSFRDSPPGELFF.

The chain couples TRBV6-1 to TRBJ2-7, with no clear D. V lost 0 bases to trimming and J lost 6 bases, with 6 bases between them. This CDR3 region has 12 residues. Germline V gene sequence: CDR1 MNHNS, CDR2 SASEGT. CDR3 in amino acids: CASSEARTEQYF. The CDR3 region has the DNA TGTGCCAGCAGTGAAGCGCGGACCGAGCAGTACTTC.

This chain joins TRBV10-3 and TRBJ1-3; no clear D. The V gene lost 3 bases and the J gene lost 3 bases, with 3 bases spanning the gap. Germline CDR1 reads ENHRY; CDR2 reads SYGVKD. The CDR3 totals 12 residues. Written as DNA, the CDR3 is TGTGCCATCAGTGAAGGTGGAAACACCATATATTTT. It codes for CAISEGGNTIYF.

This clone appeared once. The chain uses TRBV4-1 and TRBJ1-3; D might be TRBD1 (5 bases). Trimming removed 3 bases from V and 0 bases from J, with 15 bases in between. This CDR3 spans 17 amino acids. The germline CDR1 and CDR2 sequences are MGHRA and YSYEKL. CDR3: CASSHGRTLVSGNTIYF. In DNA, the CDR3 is TGCGCCAGCAGCCACGGAAGGACACTTGTCTCTGGAAACACCATATATTTT.

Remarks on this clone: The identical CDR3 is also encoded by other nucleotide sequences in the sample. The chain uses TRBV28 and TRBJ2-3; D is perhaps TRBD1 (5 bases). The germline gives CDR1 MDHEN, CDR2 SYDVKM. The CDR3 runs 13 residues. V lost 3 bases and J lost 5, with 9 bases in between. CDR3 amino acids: CASSFRAGDTQYF. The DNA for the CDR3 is TGTGCCAGCAGTTTCAGGGCCGGAGATACGCAGTATTTT.

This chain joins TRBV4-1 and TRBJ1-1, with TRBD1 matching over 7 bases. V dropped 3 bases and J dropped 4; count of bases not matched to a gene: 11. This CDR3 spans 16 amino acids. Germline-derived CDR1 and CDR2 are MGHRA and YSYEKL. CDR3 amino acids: CASSHFGTGVSTEAFF. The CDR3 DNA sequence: TGCGCCAGCAGCCACTTTGGAACAGGGGTGTCCACTGAAGCTTTCTTT.

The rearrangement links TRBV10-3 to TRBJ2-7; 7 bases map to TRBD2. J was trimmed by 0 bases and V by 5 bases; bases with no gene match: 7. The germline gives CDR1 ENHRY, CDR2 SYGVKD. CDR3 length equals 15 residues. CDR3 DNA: TGTGCCATCAGTCCAGAGAGCGGGACCTCCTACGAGCAGTACTTC. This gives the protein CAISPESGTSYEQYF.